Listed below are T cell receptor beta chains from one sample, sequenced in a study of cytomegalovirus exposure and HLA in healthy donors. Data came from immunoSEQ multiplex PCR; TCRdb stores just in-frame clones and leaves some out. This table has about 130,000 clones, under 90% appearing once. Sequencing was performed on PBMCs. These receptors were taken from a woman aged 40 to 50 in good health and CMV-seropositive. The CDR3 runs from the conserved cysteine through the conserved F or W. The D gene is left open where the match is weak. Expanded clones are given a class, and other clones once, few, many or no size at all.

TRBV9	-	TRBJ2-1	-	CASSPRGGQYNEQFF	TGTGCCAGCAGCCCCAGGGGCGGGCAATACAATGAGCAGTTCTTC
TRBV15	few	TRBJ2-1	TRBD2	CATRTSAHNEQFF	TGTGCCACCCGGACTAGCGCACACAATGAGCAGTTCTTC
TRBV4-3	-	TRBJ2-4	TRBD1	CASSLRGQGIAKNIQYF	TGCGCCAGCAGCCTCCGAGGACAGGGGATAGCCAAAAACATTCAGTACTTC
TRBV6-5	-	TRBJ1-4	TRBD1	CASSHGQGTEKLFF	TGTGCCAGCAGTCATGGACAGGGTACGGAAAAACTGTTTTTT
TRBV30	few	TRBJ1-4	-	CAWSRRSEKLFF	TGTGCCTGGAGCCGAAGGAGTGAAAAACTGTTTTTT
TRBV21-1	-	TRBJ2-7	-	CASNPGGADYEQYF	TGTGCCAGCAACCCGGGAGGCGCCGACTACGAGCAGTACTTC
TRBV4-1	-	TRBJ2-5	TRBD2	CASSLRTSGSGETQYF	TGCGCCAGCAGCCTCCGGACTAGCGGGAGTGGGGAGACCCAGTACTTC
TRBV9	-	TRBJ1-2	-	CASSVGGHANYGYTF	TGTGCCAGCAGCGTAGGTGGACACGCTAACTATGGCTACACCTTC
TRBV25-1	-	TRBJ1-2	TRBD1	CASIWTGPRNYGYTF	TGTGCCAGCATCTGGACAGGGCCCAGAAACTATGGCTACACCTTC
TRBV11-3	-	TRBJ2-3	-	CASSPPSRDTQYF	TGTGCCAGCAGCCCACCGTCGAGGGATACGCAGTATTTT
TRBV29-1	-	TRBJ2-7	TRBD2	CSGQGLAVGGYEQYF	TGCAGCGGACAGGGACTAGCGGTAGGTGGCTACGAGCAGTACTTC
TRBV9	-	TRBJ2-1	TRBD2	CASSPGVAGDNEQFF	TGTGCCAGCAGCCCCGGGGTAGCGGGCGACAATGAGCAGTTCTTC
TRBV27	-	TRBJ2-3	TRBD1	CASRADRGADTQYF	TGTGCCAGCAGGGCCGACAGGGGGGCAGATACGCAGTATTTT
TRBV29-1	-	TRBJ2-1	TRBD2	CSVYNSGPSSYNEQFF	TGCAGCGTTTACAATAGCGGGCCAAGCTCCTACAATGAGCAGTTCTTC
TRBV11-3	-	TRBJ2-1	-	CASSALEVDVQFF	TGTGCCAGCAGCGCCCTAGAGGTAGATGTGCAGTTCTTC
TRBV5-1	-	TRBJ2-7	-	CASSLALGIPSEQYF	TGCGCCAGCAGCTTGGCCCTCGGGATCCCCTCCGAGCAGTACTTC
TRBV2	-	TRBJ2-7	TRBD1	CASSAIGQGSYEQYF	TGTGCCAGCAGTGCCATCGGACAGGGTTCCTACGAGCAGTACTTC
TRBV6-1	-	TRBJ2-3	TRBD2	CASLGKAGAGDTQYF	TGTGCCAGCCTTGGGAAAGCGGGAGCAGGAGATACGCAGTATTTT
TRBV7-9	few	TRBJ1-1	TRBD1	CASSRGQENTEAFF	TGTGCCAGCAGCCGGGGACAGGAGAACACTGAAGCTTTCTTT
TRBV7-2	-	TRBJ1-5	TRBD1	CASSLYRGVHQPQHF	TGTGCCAGCAGCTTATACAGGGGAGTCCATCAGCCCCAGCATTTT
TRBV28	-	TRBJ1-5	-	CASSSTVANRLNQPQHF	TGTGCCAGCAGTTCAACTGTCGCTAACAGGTTGAATCAGCCCCAGCATTTT
TRBV28	once	TRBJ2-2	-	CASTPPGSTGELFF	TGTGCCAGCACCCCGCCGGGTTCAACCGGGGAGCTGTTTTTT
TRBV9	-	TRBJ2-1	TRBD2	CASSPSGRAGVEQFF	TGTGCCAGCAGCCCTAGCGGGAGGGCCGGCGTTGAGCAGTTCTTC
TRBV25-1	-	TRBJ2-1	-	CASSDSNWNEQFF	TGTGCCAGCAGTGATAGCAACTGGAATGAGCAGTTCTTC
TRBV5-1	once	TRBJ2-3	-	CASSLVGLPPDTQYF	TGCGCCAGCAGCTTGGTAGGACTACCCCCCGATACGCAGTATTTT
TRBV6-1	-	TRBJ2-5	-	CATPGFQETQYF	TGTGCCACCCCGGGGTTTCAAGAGACCCAGTACTTC
TRBV4-2	-	TRBJ1-1	-	CASSYEGAPEAFF	TGTGCCAGCAGCTACGAAGGGGCGCCTGAAGCTTTCTTT
TRBV6-5	-	TRBJ1-5	TRBD1	CASSAGQYQPQHF	TGTGCCAGCAGTGCGGGACAGTATCAGCCCCAGCATTTT
TRBV9	-	TRBJ2-7	-	CASSPRPGSGDSYEQYF	TGTGCCAGCAGCCCCCGTCCGGGGAGTGGCGATTCCTACGAGCAGTACTTC
TRBV2	-	TRBJ2-2	TRBD2	CASSDRNSGRSGELFF	TGTGCCAGCAGTGATCGAAATAGCGGGAGATCCGGGGAGCTGTTTTTT
TRBV25-1	once	TRBJ2-7	-	CASSEAKREQYF	TGTGCCAGCAGTGAAGCTAAGCGCGAGCAGTACTTC
TRBV7-8	-	TRBJ2-2	TRBD2	CASSFLSGRTNTGELFF	TGTGCCAGCAGCTTCCTTAGCGGGAGGACCAACACCGGGGAGCTGTTTTTT
TRBV7-2	few	TRBJ2-2	-	CASSFGGGMGELFF	TGTGCCAGCAGCTTCGGTGGGGGCATGGGGGAGCTGTTTTTT
TRBV9	-	TRBJ2-5	-	CASSVTSFLGRPQETQYF	TGTGCCAGCAGCGTAACGAGCTTTTTGGGCAGGCCTCAAGAGACCCAGTACTTC
TRBV27	-	TRBJ2-5	-	CASRRGSGKTQYF	TGTGCCAGCAGAAGGGGTTCTGGAAAGACCCAGTACTTC
TRBV9	-	TRBJ2-7	TRBD1	CASSGQGAPYEQYF	TGTGCCAGCAGCGGACAGGGGGCACCCTACGAGCAGTACTTC
TRBV10-3	-	TRBJ2-1	-	CAISDVPSQDNEQFF	TGTGCCATCAGTGATGTACCGTCACAGGACAATGAGCAGTTCTTC
TRBV5-6	-	TRBJ2-5	TRBD2	CASSLPGLAGIETQYF	TGTGCCAGCAGCTTACCAGGACTAGCGGGAATCGAGACCCAGTACTTC
TRBV4-1	-	TRBJ2-6	-	CASSQDSAASGANVLTF	TGCGCCAGCAGCCAAGATAGTGCGGCATCTGGGGCCAACGTCCTGACTTTC
TRBV4-1	-	TRBJ1-1	TRBD1	CASSATGMNTEAFF	TGCGCCAGCAGCGCGACAGGGATGAACACTGAAGCTTTCTTT
TRBV7-8	few	TRBJ2-7	TRBD1	CASMTGSLHEQYF	TGTGCCAGTATGACAGGGTCTCTTCACGAGCAGTACTTC
TRBV28	-	TRBJ2-1	-	CASSTGHYTSYNEQFF	TGTGCCAGCAGTACAGGACACTACACCTCCTACAATGAGCAGTTCTTC
TRBV7-6	-	TRBJ2-7	TRBD2	CASRLGLAGVLQGYEQYF	TGTGCCAGCAGGCTTGGGCTAGCGGGAGTACTCCAGGGCTACGAGCAGTACTTC
TRBV5-4	few	TRBJ1-6	TRBD1	CASSTKRTGVDSPLHF	TGTGCCAGCAGCACTAAAAGGACAGGGGTGGATTCACCCCTCCACTTT
TRBV4-1	-	TRBJ1-1	-	CASTPAANTEAFF	TGCGCCAGCACGCCCGCGGCGAACACTGAAGCTTTCTTT